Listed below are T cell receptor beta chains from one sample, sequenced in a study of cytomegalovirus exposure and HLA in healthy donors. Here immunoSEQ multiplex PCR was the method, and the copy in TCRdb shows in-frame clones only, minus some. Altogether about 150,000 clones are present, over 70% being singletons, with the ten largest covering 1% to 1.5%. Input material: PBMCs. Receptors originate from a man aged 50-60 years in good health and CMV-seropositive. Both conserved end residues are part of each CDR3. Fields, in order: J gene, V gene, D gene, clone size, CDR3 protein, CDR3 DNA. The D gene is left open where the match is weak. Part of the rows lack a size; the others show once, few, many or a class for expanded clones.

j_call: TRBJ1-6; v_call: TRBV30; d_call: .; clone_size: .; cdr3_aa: CAWTLTGLNSPLHF; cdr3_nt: TGTGCCTGGACTCTGACAGGTTTGAATTCACCCCTCCACTTT
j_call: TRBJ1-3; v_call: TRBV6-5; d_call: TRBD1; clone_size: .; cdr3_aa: CASSYRQGFSGNTIYF; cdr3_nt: TGTGCCAGCAGTTACCGACAGGGATTCTCTGGAAACACCATATATTTT
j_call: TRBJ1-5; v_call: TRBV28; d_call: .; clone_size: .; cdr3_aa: CASFGFNQPQHF; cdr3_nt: TGTGCCAGCTTCGGTTTCAATCAGCCCCAGCATTTT
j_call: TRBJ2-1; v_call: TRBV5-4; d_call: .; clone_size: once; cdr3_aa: CASSLDGDQQFF; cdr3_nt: TGTGCCAGCAGCTTGGACGGGGATCAGCAGTTCTTC
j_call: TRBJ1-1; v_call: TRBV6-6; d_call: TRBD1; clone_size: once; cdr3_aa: CASFGQGEAFF; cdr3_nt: TGTGCCAGCTTTGGACAGGGGGAAGCTTTCTTT
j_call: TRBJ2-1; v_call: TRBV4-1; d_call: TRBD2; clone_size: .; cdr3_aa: CASSQGLAGVEQFF; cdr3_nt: TGCGCCAGCAGCCAAGGGCTAGCGGGAGTGGAGCAGTTCTTC
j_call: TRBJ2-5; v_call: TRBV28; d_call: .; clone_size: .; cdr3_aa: CASSFWASETQYF; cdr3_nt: TGTGCCAGCAGTTTTTGGGCTTCAGAGACCCAGTACTTC
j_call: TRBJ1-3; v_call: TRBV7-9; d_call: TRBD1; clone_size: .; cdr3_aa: CASSVQGQSSGNTIYF; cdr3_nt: TGTGCCAGCAGCGTTCAGGGACAGAGCTCTGGAAACACCATATATTTT
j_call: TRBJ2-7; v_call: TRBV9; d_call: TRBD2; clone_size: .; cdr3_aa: CASSPRLAGGEQYF; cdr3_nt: TGTGCCAGCAGCCCCCGACTAGCGGGAGGCGAGCAGTACTTC
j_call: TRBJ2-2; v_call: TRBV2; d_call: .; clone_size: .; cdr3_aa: CASSPEGYLFF; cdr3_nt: TGTGCCAGCAGTCCCGAGGGCTACCTGTTTTTT
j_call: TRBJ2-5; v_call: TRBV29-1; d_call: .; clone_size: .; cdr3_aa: CSVDRASMATQYF; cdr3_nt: TGCAGCGTTGATAGGGCTAGCATGGCGACCCAGTACTTC
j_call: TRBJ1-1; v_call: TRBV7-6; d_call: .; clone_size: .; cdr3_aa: CASSLVAEAFF; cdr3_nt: TGTGCCAGCAGCTTAGTAGCAGAAGCTTTCTTT
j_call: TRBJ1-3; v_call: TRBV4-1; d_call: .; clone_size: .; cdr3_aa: CASSLTPAVPGNTIYF; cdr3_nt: TGCGCCAGCAGCCTCACCCCGGCGGTACCTGGAAACACCATATATTTT
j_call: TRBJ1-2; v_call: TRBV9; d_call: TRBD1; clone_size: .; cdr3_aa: CASSPRDRGLIDYGYTF; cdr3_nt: TGTGCCAGCAGCCCTCGGGACAGGGGATTAATAGACTATGGCTACACCTTC
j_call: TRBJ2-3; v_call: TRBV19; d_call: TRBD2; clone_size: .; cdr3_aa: CASSRVPSGGLRDTQYF; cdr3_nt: TGTGCCAGTAGTAGGGTACCTAGCGGGGGGTTAAGGGATACGCAGTATTTT
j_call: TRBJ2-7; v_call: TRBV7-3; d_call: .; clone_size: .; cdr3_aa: CASSSTYEQYF; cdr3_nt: TGTGCCAGCAGCTCTACCTACGAGCAGTACTTC
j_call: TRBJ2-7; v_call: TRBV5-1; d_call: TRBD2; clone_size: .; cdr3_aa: CASSLRGDRDEQYF; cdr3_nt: TGCGCCAGCAGCCTGCGGGGGGATCGGGACGAGCAGTACTTC
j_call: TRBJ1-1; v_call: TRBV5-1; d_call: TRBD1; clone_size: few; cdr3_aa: CASSSTGETEAFF; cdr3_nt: TGCGCCAGCAGCTCGACAGGGGAAACTGAAGCTTTCTTT
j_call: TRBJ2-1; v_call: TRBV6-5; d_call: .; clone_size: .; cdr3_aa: CASSLGSGNEQFF; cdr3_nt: TGTGCCAGCAGTCTAGGGTCAGGGAATGAGCAGTTCTTC
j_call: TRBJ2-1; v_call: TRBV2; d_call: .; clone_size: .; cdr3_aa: CASAPGTYNEQFF; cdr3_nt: TGTGCCAGCGCCCCAGGTACCTACAATGAGCAGTTCTTC
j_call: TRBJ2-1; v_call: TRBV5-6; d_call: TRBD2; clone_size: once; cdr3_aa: CASSLASLAGEIEQFF; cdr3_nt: TGTGCCAGCAGCTTGGCCTCGCTAGCGGGAGAGATTGAGCAGTTCTTC
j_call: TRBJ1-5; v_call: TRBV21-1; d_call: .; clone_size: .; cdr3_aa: CASSKASRKRDISNQPQHF; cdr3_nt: TGTGCCAGCAGCAAAGCTTCGAGGAAGAGGGATATAAGCAATCAGCCCCAGCATTTT
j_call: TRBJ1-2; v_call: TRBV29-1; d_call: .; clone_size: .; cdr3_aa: CSDAQVANYGYTF; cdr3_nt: TGCAGCGACGCACAGGTTGCTAACTATGGCTACACCTTC
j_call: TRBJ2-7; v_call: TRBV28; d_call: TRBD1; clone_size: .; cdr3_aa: CAAGTGGFNEQYF; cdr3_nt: TGTGCCGCGGGGACAGGGGGCTTCAACGAGCAGTACTTC